This T cell receptor (beta chain) was recovered during a study of response to subunit inactivated influenza vaccine. MiXCR, applied by TCRdb to the RT-PCR reads, yields one record per CDR3 protein. This table holds 650,000 to 700,000 distinct CDR3 sequences, roughly 14% found once. Germline CDR1 KGHDR, CDR2 SFDVKD. CDR3 length: 17 residues. V was pared by 3 bases and J by 5 bases, with 18 bases between. The study's findings and limits: The authors put forward the suggestion that each seasonal influenza vaccination may bring in only a limited number of new T cells.

A remark on this clonotype: Its antigen is still unknown.

This clonotype originated in a man between 45 and 60 years old who received an inactivated influenza vaccine. V gene TRBV24-1 combines with J gene TRBJ2-2; a weak D match, TRBD1 (7 bases). The input for sequencing was PBMCs from blood, taken 12 days after vaccination. For the CDR3, the DNA is TGTGCCACCAGTGATCCGACCGCAGGGGGAGGTACCGGGGAGCTGTTTTTT. Protein product: CATSDPTAGGGTGELFF.